The present entry profiles one T cell receptor (beta chain) with its context. The data derive from a study of radiation and T cells in renal cell carcinoma. CDR1 is SGHTS, CDR2 YDEGEE, per germline. The V gene lost 6 bases and the J gene lost 2 bases, with 12 bases spanning the gap. CDR3 length: 14 residues. Time point of the sample: blood 2 weeks post-SBRT. Stated treatment: 15 Gy SBRT to primary tumor, nephrectomy 4 weeks later. TCRdb's copy holds only in-frame clones and misses some; the assay was immunoSEQ multiplex PCR. Of around 26,000 clones in the sample, roughly 80% were seen once. This receptor was obtained from a man aged 55 to 70 with renal cell carcinoma. The sample was blood, taken from a patient whose treatment included radiotherapy and nephrectomy. The chain uses TRBV5-8 and TRBJ2-1; D gene uncertain. CDR3 nucleotide sequence: TGTGCCAGCAAGCTTGACTCAGCCTACAATGAGCAGTTCTTC. This translates into CASKLDSAYNEQFF.